This T cell receptor beta chain was recorded in a study of blood T cell repertoires in COVID-19 (dated by TCRdb to 2020 to 2022). Turning to the overall study: Samples covering the acute and convalescent phases of COVID-19 were provided by collaborators in the United States, Italy and Spain. The material from the prospective study consisted of cDNA or gDNA derived from T cells, B-cell-depleted T cells, or PBMCs. Subjects who had been exposed to COVID-19, were actively infected with it, or had recovered from it provided the deeply sampled blood TCRbeta repertoires that made up the dataset. The repertoires were released in a freely available public database meant as a resource for research on the immune response to SARS-CoV-2. The samples were drawn from the first 160 participants of the ongoing ImmuneRACE study and from 1,200 or so subjects provided by 6 global collaborators. A de-identified subject ID, COVID-19 status, age in years and sex were almost always included in the sample metadata. Where available, HLA class I and class II types were obtained from metadata supplied by the sample provider rather than from assay-based typing.

Taken from cysteine to phenylalanine, the CDR3 has 15 residues. Only the CDR3 portion is preserved as DNA: 45 bases, with reading frame beginning at the first base. V gives up 3 bases and J gives up 0 bases, and the segment between their germline ends measures 10 bases. Taken from the germline V gene, the CDR1 and CDR2 loops are SGHTA and FQGTGA. The paper's findings and limits, for the study overall: The amount of clinical and demographic metadata varied by source and participant and was provided uncurated.

The collaborating institutions used their own protocols to collect whole blood in K2EDTA tubes. For TCRbeta analysis, collaborator samples were shipped as frozen whole blood, as isolated PBMCs, or as DNA extracted from either sample type. Of note for this clone: The clone's antigen remains unknown. Base qualities are not recorded, but no much larger clone differs from it by a single base.

TCRbeta CDR3 regions were amplified from genomic DNA by means of the immunoSEQ Assay, a bias-controlled multiplex PCR. In the paper's pipeline: The number of nucleated cells in each sample was estimated by amplification of reference gene primers within the assay. To quantify the absolute abundance of each unique TCRbeta CDR3 rearrangement, sequence reads were collapsed and filtered. For each sample, productive Simpson clonality was calculated as the square root of Simpson's diversity index over productive rearrangements. What TCRdb holds here is the immuneACCESS table cut down to in-frame rearrangements. Part of the clones is not present; checked against another copy, under half of the missing clones reflect an unresolved V gene, and the others are unexplained. The V and J calls and clone size come from that table; D and trimming were worked out from the DNA. The sample table lists a few hundred thousand clones, approximately 81% of them with a count of one. Around 3.4% of the sample is held by the ten biggest clonotypes.

The chain is made from TRBV7-3 and TRBJ2-3; the best D guess is TRBD2, with 6 bases matching. Sequenced material: peripheral blood. This TCR came from a woman between 18 and 29 years old with acute or convalescent COVID-19. The CDR3 in this case is CASSFAGISTDTQYF. The nucleotide sequence reads TGTGCCAGCAGCTTTGCGGGGATTAGCACAGATACGCAGTATTTT.